The present TCR beta chain was sequenced within a study of T-cell reconstitution after alpha-beta-depleted transplantation in children. Study-wide points: By one year post-transplant, T-cell counts and diversity largely arose from T cells that were newly produced. It was reported that alpha-beta T cells came from several hundred expanded graft clones (about two months after transplant).

Remarks on this clonotype: Its antigen is not known.

In germline, CDR1 is DFQATT, CDR2 SNEGSKA (reference sequence). The CDR3 length is 15 residues. Trimming cost V 6 bases and J 5 bases; bases outside gene matches: 12. Unique molecular identifiers were incorporated into the prepared TCRbeta library. TCRdb reprocessed the PCR reads via MiXCR and lists one record per CDR3 protein. Among about 980,000 distinct CDR3 sequences, 25% to 35% were seen once, and the ten largest hold about 28%. This chain joins TRBV20-1 and TRBJ2-5; 10 positions match TRBD2. This TCR came from a boy less than two years old who had a stem cell transplant for SCID, so the T cells may come from the graft donor. The material was PBMCs, mostly from graft donor cells, obtained 360 days after TCRalphabeta/CD19-depleted stem cell transplant. The CDR3 here is CSAPKSGGAWETQYF. CDR3 sequence (DNA): TGCAGTGCCCCGAAGAGCGGGGGGGCCTGGGAGACCCAGTACTTC.